This passage covers 10 T cell receptor beta chains from one sample sequenced in a study of CD8+ T cells in alopecia areata. Following extraction, RNA underwent reverse transcription to cDNA, which served as the sequencing template. The protocol was immunoSEQ multiplex PCR, while the TCRdb copy is restricted to in-frame clones and leaves out a portion. The sample has 150,000 to 200,000 clones, over 55% seen once. Specified treatment: oral pan-JAK inhibitor, 5-10 mg twice daily. The sample consisted of CD4+ T cells sorted from blood, taken at week 24, from a patient treated with tofacitinib. These receptor sequences come from a human donor with alopecia areata.

V is TRBV6-5 and J is TRBJ1-5, with a weak D call TRBD1 (5 bases). The CDR3 spans 15 residues. From germline, CDR1 is MNHEY and CDR2 SVGAGI. Trimming removed 5 bases from V and 5 bases from J, with 16 bases in between. This chain's CDR3 is CASSVTAYTYQPQHF. CDR3 nucleotides: TGTGCCAGCAGTGTGACAGCGTATACTTATCAGCCCCAGCATTTT.

This sequence joins TRBV11-2 and TRBJ2-7, with D uncertain. Trimming removed 1 base from V and 2 bases from J, with 9 bases in between. The length of the CDR3 is 14 residues. Germline V gives CDR1 SGHAT, CDR2 FQNNGV. The CDR3 reads CASSLVDNPYEQYF. In DNA, the CDR3 is TGTGCCAGCAGCTTAGTTGATAACCCCTACGAGCAGTACTTC.

The rearrangement uses TRBV29-1 and TRBJ1-1; no clear D gene. CDR1 and CDR2 from the germline V gene are SQVTM and ANQGSEA. Trimming removed 5 bases from V and 0 bases from J, with 13 bases in between. The CDR3 length is 14 residues. The chain's CDR3 is CSVSFRAVNTEAFF. The CDR3, as DNA: TGCAGCGTTTCGTTCCGGGCGGTGAACACTGAAGCTTTCTTT.

The chain links TRBV2 to TRBJ1-1; TRBD1 matches 8 bases. The V gene's germline CDR1 is SNHLY and CDR2 FYNNEI. J lost 0 bases, V lost 7 bases, and 16 bases had no gene match. This CDR3 has 18 residues. The CDR3 DNA reads as TGTGCCAGCACCTTTGAGGGGAGGACAGGGAGAATGAACACTGAAGCTTTCTTT. This sequence encodes CASTFEGRTGRMNTEAFF.

The chain has TRBV4-3 and TRBJ1-2, with 10 bases matching TRBD1. The CDR3 is 15 residues long. Germline V gene data show CDR1 as LGHNA and CDR2 as YSLEER. J was trimmed by 8 bases and V by 4 bases; bases with no gene match: 10. The DNA of the CDR3 is TGCGCCAGCAGCCCCCGGGACAGGGGTTCTGAAGGCTACACCTTC. This sequence encodes CASSPRDRGSEGYTF.

The chain uses TRBV2 and TRBJ1-2, with a possible D match to TRBD1 (6 bases). CDR3 length: 14 amino acids. From germline, CDR1 is SNHLY and CDR2 FYNNEI. V was pared by 4 bases and J by 2 bases, with 11 bases between. The CDR3 bases are TGTGCCAGCAGTGGACAGGCCTCCAACTATGGCTACACCTTC. Protein: CASSGQASNYGYTF.

The chain has TRBV5-1 and TRBJ2-7; D unresolved. The CDR3 is 11 residues long. Germline assignment: CDR1 SGHRS and CDR2 YFSETQ. Trimming shortened V by 0 bases and J by 5 bases, and 3 bases separated the two germline ends. CDR3 sequence reads: CASSLVNEQYF. The CDR3 DNA is TGCGCCAGCAGCTTGGTGAACGAGCAGTACTTC.

The rearrangement links TRBV30 to TRBJ2-5, with D unresolved. Trimming cost V 3 bases and J 5 bases, with 7 bases left between them. Germline CDR1 GTSNPN, CDR2 SVGIG (reference sequence). The CDR3 length is 11 residues. The CDR3 protein is CAWRQVETQYF. The CDR3 coding sequence is TGTGCCTGGAGGCAAGTGGAGACCCAGTACTTC.

The V gene is TRBV11-2, the J gene TRBJ1-1; D gene uncertain. CDR1 and CDR2 from the germline V gene are SGHAT and FQNNGV. The length of the CDR3 is 10 residues. V shed 4 bases and J shed 11 bases, with 8 bases lying between them. CDR3 amino acids: CASSSPYAFF. CDR3 nucleotide sequence: TGTGCCAGCAGCTCACCATACGCTTTCTTT.

The chain is built from TRBV11-1 and TRBJ2-7; D perhaps matches TRBD2 (7 bases). V was pared by 5 bases and J by 4 bases, with 15 bases between. CDR1 is SGHAT, CDR2 FQDESV, per germline (reference sequence). This CDR3 contains 14 residues. CDR3 loop: CASSTDGGHYEQYF. The CDR3 DNA sequence: TGTGCCAGCAGCACCGACGGGGGGCATTACGAGCAGTACTTC.